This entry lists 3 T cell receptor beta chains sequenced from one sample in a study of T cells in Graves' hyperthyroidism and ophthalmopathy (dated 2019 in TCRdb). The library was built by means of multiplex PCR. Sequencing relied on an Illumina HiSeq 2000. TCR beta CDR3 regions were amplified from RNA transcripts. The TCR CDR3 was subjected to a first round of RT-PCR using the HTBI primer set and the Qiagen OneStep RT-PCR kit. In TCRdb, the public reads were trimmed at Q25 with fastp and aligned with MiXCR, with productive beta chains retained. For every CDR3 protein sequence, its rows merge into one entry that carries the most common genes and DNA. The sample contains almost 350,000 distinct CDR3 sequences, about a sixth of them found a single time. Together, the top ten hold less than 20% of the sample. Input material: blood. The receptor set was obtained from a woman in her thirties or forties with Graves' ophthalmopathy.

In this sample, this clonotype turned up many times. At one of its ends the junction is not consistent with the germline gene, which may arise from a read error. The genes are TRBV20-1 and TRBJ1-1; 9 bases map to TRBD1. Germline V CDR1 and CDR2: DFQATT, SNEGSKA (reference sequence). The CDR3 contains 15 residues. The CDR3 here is CSATPGQGLNTEAFF. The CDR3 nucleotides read TGCAGTGCCACACCGGGACAGGGATTGAATACTGAAGCTTTCTTT.

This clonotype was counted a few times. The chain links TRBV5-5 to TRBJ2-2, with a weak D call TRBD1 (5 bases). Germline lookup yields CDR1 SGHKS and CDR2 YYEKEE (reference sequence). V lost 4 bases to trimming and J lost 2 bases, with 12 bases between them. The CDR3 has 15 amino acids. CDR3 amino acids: CASSSSGLNTGELFF. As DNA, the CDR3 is TGTGCCAGCAGCAGCTCAGGGTTAAACACCGGGGAGCTGTTTTTT.

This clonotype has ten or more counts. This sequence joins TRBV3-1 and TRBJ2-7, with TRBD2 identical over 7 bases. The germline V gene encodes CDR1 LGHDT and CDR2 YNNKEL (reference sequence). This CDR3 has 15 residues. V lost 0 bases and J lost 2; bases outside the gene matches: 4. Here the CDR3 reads CASSQDKAGPYEQYF. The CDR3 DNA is TGTGCCAGCAGCCAAGATAAAGCGGGGCCCTACGAGCAGTACTTC.